The text below deals with one TCR beta chain. What it binds is not known. The authors spiked synthetic TCR analog templates into each PCR. The method was immunoSEQ multiplex PCR; TCRdb's version includes in-frame clones alone and lacks a portion of them. This sample yields some 75,000 clones, of which approximately 90% are seen a single time; 0.85% to 0.9% belongs to the top ten. V lost 5 bases and J lost 5, with 20 bases in between. The CDR3 totals 16 residues. Germline V lookup: CDR1 SGHRS, CDR2 YFSETQ. Specified time point: peripheral blood 6 weeks after treatment start. Pretreatment and on-treatment blood mononuclear cell samples were taken, totaling between 1 and 8 time points per patient. The sample originates from a study of PD-L1 blockade in urothelial cancer. Study background: Earlier, patients had received 0 to 3 chemotherapy regimens.

Study-wide points: Better survival was forecast by a pretreatment blood TCR clonality below the median.

This clonotype was obtained from an elderly woman with urothelial cancer. The specimen was PBMCs, collected around atezolizumab (anti-PD-L1) treatment. The V call is TRBV5-1, the J call TRBJ2-1; a possible D gene is TRBD2 (5 bases). CDR3 nucleotide sequence: TGCGCCAGCAGGTCCCTCCTTCGTTCAGCGGACAATGAGCAGTTCTTC. As protein: CASRSLLRSADNEQFF. Full variable domain (rest looked up from reference TRBV5-1 and TRBJ2-1): KAGVTQTPRYLIKTRGQQVTLSCSPISGHRSVSWYQQTPGQGLQFLFEYFSETQRNKGNFPGRFSGRQFSNSRSEMNVSTLELGDSALYLCASRSLLRSADNEQFFGPGTRLTVL.